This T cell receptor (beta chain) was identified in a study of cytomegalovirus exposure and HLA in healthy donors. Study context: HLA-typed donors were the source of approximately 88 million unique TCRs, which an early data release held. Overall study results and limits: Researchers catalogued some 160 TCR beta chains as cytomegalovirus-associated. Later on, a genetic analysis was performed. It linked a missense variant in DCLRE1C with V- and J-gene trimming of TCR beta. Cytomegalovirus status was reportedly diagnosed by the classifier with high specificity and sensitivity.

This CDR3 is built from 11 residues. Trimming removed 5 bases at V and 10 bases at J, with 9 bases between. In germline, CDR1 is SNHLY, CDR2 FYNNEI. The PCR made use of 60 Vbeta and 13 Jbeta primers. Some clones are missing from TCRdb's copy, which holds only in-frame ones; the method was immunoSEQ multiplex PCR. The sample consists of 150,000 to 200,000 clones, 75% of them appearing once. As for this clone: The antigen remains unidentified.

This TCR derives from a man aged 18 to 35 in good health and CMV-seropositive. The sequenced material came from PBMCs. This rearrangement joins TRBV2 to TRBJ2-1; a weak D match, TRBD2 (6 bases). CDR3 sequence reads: CASSLAREQFF. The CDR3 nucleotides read TGTGCCAGCAGTCTAGCGCGAGAGCAGTTCTTC.